The sequence of this TCR beta chain was determined in a study of kidney transplant recipient with SARS-CoV-2 infection. The V and J ends lost 6 bases and 4 bases respectively, with 22 bases between them. Germline CDR1 is SGHDT and CDR2 is YYEEEE. This CDR3 spans 16 amino acids. On this clonotype: A much bigger clone sits one base away, suggesting this may be a read error.

A single record per CDR3 protein comes from TCRdb applying MiXCR to the reads. The sample carries under 250,000 distinct CDR3 sequences, roughly 26% recorded once. The chain links TRBV5-6 to TRBJ1-2; D gene unclear. This sequence was found in a young adult male patient who had COVID-19 and was a kidney transplant recipient. Some T cells may be provided by the graft donor. The sequences come from a blood sample, collected at baseline and around day 110 from a kidney transplant recipient. This CDR3 is CASKVFDSRKTYGYTF. For the CDR3, the DNA is TGTGCCAGCAAGGTTTTCGATAGTCGAAAGACCTATGGCTACACCTTC.